Presented here are 30 T cell receptor beta chains from one specimen sequenced in a study of CD8+ T cells in alopecia areata. Sequencing relied on a cDNA template that was reverse transcribed from extracted RNA. Sequenced by immunoSEQ multiplex PCR; TCRdb stores in-frame clones only, minus some. The sample lists 150,000 to 200,000 clones, about three fifths seen once, with 1.3% in the top ten. Treatment defined: oral pan-JAK inhibitor, 5-10 mg twice daily. This specimen was CD4+ T cells sorted from blood, taken at roughly week 49, from a patient treated with tofacitinib. These receptors were taken from a human donor with alopecia areata.

The chain combines TRBV30 with TRBJ2-3; TRBD2 agrees at 7 bases. CDR1 and CDR2 from the germline V gene are GTSNPN and SVGIG (reference sequence). V shed 1 base, J shed 4 bases, and the junction held 20 bases outside the gene matches. This CDR3 is 19 amino acids long. CDR3 nucleotides: TGTGCCTGGAGTGAAGGGGACTACAGAGGAACTAGCAGTTCAGATACGCAGTATTTT. Amino acids: CAWSEGDYRGTSSSDTQYF.

This chain connects TRBV14 to TRBJ2-5; TRBD1 is a possible D gene (5 bases). Trimming removed 2 bases from V and 7 bases from J, with 11 bases in between. The CDR3 covers 13 residues. Germline V gene lookup returns CDR1 SGHDN and CDR2 FVKESK. The CDR3 sequence is CASSQQGWGTQYF. CDR3 DNA sequence: TGTGCCAGCAGCCAACAGGGCTGGGGGACCCAGTACTTC.

The count of this clone is one. V gene TRBV6-1 combines with J gene TRBJ1-5, with 8 bases fitting TRBD1. V trimming: 4 bases; J trimming: 1 base; junction bases outside the gene matches: 3. The CDR3 contains 15 residues. Germline V lookup: CDR1 MNHNS, CDR2 SASEGT. Here the CDR3 DNA reads TGTGCCAGCAGTGGTGGACAGGGAAGCAATCAGCCCCAGCATTTT. Encoded protein: CASSGGQGSNQPQHF.

This clone was counted between two and nine times. The V gene is TRBV11-3, the J gene TRBJ1-5, with 10 nucleotides matching TRBD1. The germline V gene encodes CDR1 SGHNT and CDR2 YENEEA. J was trimmed by 1 base and V by 0 bases; bases with no gene match: 9. The CDR3 is 19 amino acids. CDR3 sequence: CASSLDQEDRGLSNQPQHF. The CDR3 DNA follows: TGTGCCAGCAGCTTAGATCAGGAGGACAGGGGGTTAAGCAATCAGCCCCAGCATTTT.

J is TRBJ2-7 and V is TRBV14; D unclear. With 3 bases removed from V and 0 bases from J, the gap between germline ends came to 3 bases. Germline V gives CDR1 SGHDN, CDR2 FVKESK. The CDR3 spans 12 residues. As DNA, the CDR3 is TGTGCCAGCAGCCACCACTCCTACGAGCAGTACTTC. As protein: CASSHHSYEQYF.

This chain joins TRBV12-5 and TRBJ1-2; tentatively, D is TRBD1 (5 bases). The CDR3 has 15 amino acids. Trimming stripped 0 bases from V and 8 bases from J, with 16 bases between. Per the germline V gene, CDR1 is LGHNT and CDR2 is FRNRAP. CDR3 amino acids: CASGLVTGPHPGYTF. CDR3 bases: TGTGCTAGTGGTTTGGTAACAGGCCCCCACCCGGGCTACACCTTC.

This chain's CDR3 is CASSLGLAADTQYF. CDR3 in DNA: TGTGCCAGCAGCTTAGGGCTAGCCGCAGATACGCAGTATTTT. This chain connects TRBV7-9 to TRBJ2-3; a weak D match, TRBD2 (5 bases). Trimming shortened V by 1 base and J by 4 bases, and 9 bases separated the two germline ends. The CDR3 contains 14 residues. Germline V gene lookup returns CDR1 SEHNR and CDR2 FQNEAQ (reference sequence).

This chain links TRBV2 with TRBJ1-2; D is unresolved. This CDR3 is built from 11 residues. V lost 4 bases and J 5 bases, leaving 5 bases between the germline ends. The germline gives CDR1 SNHLY, CDR2 FYNNEI. DNA for the CDR3: TGTGCCAGCAGTGGGGTTTATGGCTACACCTTC. Amino acids: CASSGVYGYTF.

The rearrangement links TRBV18 to TRBJ1-1, with 7 bases fitting TRBD1. This CDR3 region has 14 residues. V shed 6 bases and J 1 base; nucleotides not matched to a gene: 5. Per the germline V gene, CDR1 is KGHSH and CDR2 is LQKENI. The CDR3 is CASSPTGTNTEAFF. CDR3 in DNA: TGTGCCAGCTCGCCGACAGGGACGAACACTGAAGCTTTCTTT.

V is TRBV14 and J is TRBJ1-6; 7 bases are shared with TRBD1. CDR1 SGHDN and CDR2 FVKESK come from the germline V gene. This CDR3 comprises 15 residues. V lost 1 base to trimming and J lost 9 bases; unmatched junction nucleotides: 6. Written as DNA, the CDR3 is TGTGCCAGCAGCCAAGCACAGGGGTCGCGTTCACCCCTCCACTTT. The encoded protein is CASSQAQGSRSPLHF.

This chain joins TRBV29-1 and TRBJ2-1, with D hard to call. CDR1 and CDR2 (germline): SQVTM, ANQGSEA. The CDR3 consists of 10 residues. With 4 bases removed from V and 9 bases from J, the gap between germline ends came to 7 bases. In DNA, the CDR3 is TGCAGCGTTGTCATTGGTGAGCAGTTCTTC. Its translation: CSVVIGEQFF.

The chain carries TRBV5-1 and TRBJ2-3; no firm D call. Per germline, CDR1 SGHRS and CDR2 YFSETQ. The CDR3 spans 13 residues. The V and J ends lost 0 bases and 2 bases respectively, with 4 bases between them. The CDR3 DNA sequence: TGCGCCAGCAGCTTGGGGCACACAGATACGCAGTATTTT. This sequence encodes CASSLGHTDTQYF. The entire variable domain, with the rest obtained from reference TRBV5-1 and TRBJ2-3, is as follows: KAGVTQTPRYLIKTRGQQVTLSCSPISGHRSVSWYQQTPGQGLQFLFEYFSETQRNKGNFPGRFSGRQFSNSRSEMNVSTLELGDSALYLCASSLGHTDTQYFGPGTRLTVL.

V gene TRBV11-2 combines with J gene TRBJ2-7, with D uncertain. The germline V and J ends were trimmed by 3 bases and 4 bases, with 10 bases remaining between them. The CDR3 sequence is 13 residues long. CDR1 is SGHAT, CDR2 FQNNGV, per germline. The chain's CDR3 is CASSFDSLYEQYF. CDR3 nucleotides: TGTGCCAGCAGCTTCGACTCTTTATACGAGCAGTACTTC.

V and J are TRBV29-1 and TRBJ2-5; D remains unclear. V gave up 4 bases and J gave up 5 bases, with 11 bases separating them. This CDR3 is built from 12 residues. Germline V gene data show CDR1 as SQVTM and CDR2 as ANQGSEA. The CDR3 reads CSVVPLGETQYF. CDR3 DNA sequence: TGCAGCGTTGTACCATTAGGGGAGACCCAGTACTTC.

This chain uses TRBV4-3 with TRBJ2-1; TRBD2 aligns across 13 bases. CDR1 is LGHNA, CDR2 YSLEER, per germline. The CDR3 is made up of 17 amino acids. V lost 1 base, J lost 2 bases, and 2 bases stayed unmatched. CDR3 coding DNA: TGCGCCAGCAGCCAAGCCGGGACTAGCGGGGCCTACAATGAGCAGTTCTTC. Protein: CASSQAGTSGAYNEQFF.

V and J are TRBV2 and TRBJ2-4; D remains unclear. CDR1 is SNHLY, CDR2 FYNNEI, per germline. This CDR3 is built from 13 residues. Trimming left V 2 bases short and J 6 bases short, with 8 bases between. The CDR3 sequence is CASSESLGNIQYF. CDR3 coding DNA: TGTGCCAGCAGTGAATCCTTAGGAAACATTCAGTACTTC.

The chain joins TRBV7-9 to TRBJ1-4, with no clear D. Germline V CDR1 and CDR2: SEHNR, FQNEAQ (reference sequence). This CDR3 has 15 amino acids. V was clipped by 5 bases and J by 0 bases, with 10 bases between them. CDR3 nucleotide sequence: TGTGCCAGCAGCCTAACCCTGTCAACTAATGAAAAACTGTTTTTT. This codes for CASSLTLSTNEKLFF.

The chain links TRBV9 to TRBJ2-1; 10 nucleotides align to TRBD2. V lost 2 bases to trimming and J lost 9 bases; unmatched junction nucleotides: 11. The CDR3 is made up of 16 amino acids. Looked up from germline, CDR1 is SGDLS and CDR2 is YYNGEE. In DNA form, the CDR3 reads TGTGCCAGCAGCGTTAGAGCGGGGGGGCAGACGGGTGAGCAGTTCTTC. Residues: CASSVRAGGQTGEQFF.

This chain connects TRBV18 to TRBJ1-1; 7 nucleotides agree with TRBD1. J gave up 2 bases and V 3 bases, and 6 bases lay outside the gene matches. The CDR3 is 15 amino acids. CDR1 and CDR2 from the germline V gene are KGHSH and LQKENI. The DNA of the CDR3 is TGTGCCAGCTCACCTACGACAGGGCACAACACTGAAGCTTTCTTT. This gives the protein CASSPTTGHNTEAFF.

CDR3 coding DNA: TGTGCCTGGAGTGCCCTCGGGCCGGTGGATTCACCCCTCCACTTT. This encodes CAWSALGPVDSPLHF. The chain couples TRBV30 to TRBJ1-6; D is unresolved. From germline, CDR1 is GTSNPN and CDR2 SVGIG (reference sequence). This CDR3 has 15 amino acids. Trimming removed 1 base at V and 8 bases at J, with 15 bases between.

J is TRBJ2-1 and V is TRBV29-1, with 8 bases fitting TRBD1. Germline V gives CDR1 SQVTM, CDR2 ANQGSEA. CDR3 length equals 11 residues. The junction had 6 bases not matched to a gene; V was cut back by 8 bases and J by 9 bases. The CDR3 loop is CSSGQAAEQFF. CDR3 coding DNA: TGCAGCTCGGGACAGGCGGCTGAGCAGTTCTTC.

The rearrangement joins TRBV5-4 to TRBJ1-2; D is undetermined. V gave up 0 bases and J gave up 5 bases, with 11 bases separating them. Per the germline V gene, CDR1 is SGHNT and CDR2 is YYREEE (reference sequence). The CDR3 length is 14 residues. CDR3 sequence (DNA): TGTGCCAGCAGCTTGGTGGGCGCGAAGTATGGCTACACCTTC. This translates into CASSLVGAKYGYTF.

V gene TRBV7-2 combines with J gene TRBJ2-3; D possibly uses TRBD1 or TRBD2 (6 bases each). V lost 5 bases, J lost 0 bases, and 18 bases lay in between. This CDR3 region has 17 residues. Germline CDR1 reads SGHTA; CDR2 reads FQGNSA. CDR3 sequence (DNA): TGTGCCAGCAGCCGAGTAGGGGGGACTTCTAGCACAGATACGCAGTATTTT. It translates to CASSRVGGTSSTDTQYF.

V usage is TRBV29-1 and J usage is TRBJ1-2, with D perhaps matching TRBD1 (6 bases). CDR3 length: 12 amino acids. V dropped 6 bases and J dropped 4 bases, with 12 bases sitting between them. The germline CDR1 and CDR2 sequences are SQVTM and ANQGSEA. The CDR3 bases are TGCAGCGTGAGCCAGGGGTCCTATGGCTACACCTTC. Translating it yields CSVSQGSYGYTF. The full variable domain, completed using reference TRBV29-1 and TRBJ1-2, is SAVISQKPSRDICQRGTSLTIQCQVDSQVTMMFWYRQQPGQSLTLIATANQGSEATYESGFVIDKFPISRPNLTFSTLTVSNMSPEDSSIYLCSVSQGSYGYTFGSGTRLTVV.

The chain carries TRBV4-3 and TRBJ1-6; no firm D call. Germline V CDR1 and CDR2: LGHNA, YSLEER. The CDR3 length is 20 residues. The ends were cut back, 3 bases at V and 0 bases at J, with 21 bases in the middle. Here the CDR3 reads CASSQHVKDGSSSYNSPLHF. CDR3 nucleotides: TGCGCCAGCAGCCAGCACGTCAAAGACGGTTCTAGCTCCTATAATTCACCCCTCCACTTT.

The chain combines TRBV11-1 with TRBJ2-1; D not certain. V lost 1 base and J lost 6, with 1 base in between. The CDR3 consists of 11 residues. Germline V gene sequence: CDR1 SGHAT, CDR2 FQDESV (reference sequence). DNA of the CDR3: TGTGCCAGCAGCTTAGGCAATGAGCAGTTCTTC. Translated: CASSLGNEQFF.

The V and J genes are TRBV5-1 and TRBJ2-5, with D perhaps TRBD2 (5 bases). The V gene's germline CDR1 is SGHRS and CDR2 YFSETQ. The CDR3 sequence is 12 residues long. V was pared by 4 bases and J by 5 bases, with 9 bases between. The CDR3 loop is CASSVGDETQYF. CDR3 nucleotide sequence: TGCGCCAGCAGCGTCGGGGATGAGACCCAGTACTTC.

The chain recombines TRBV7-6 with TRBJ2-5; D may be TRBD1 (6 bases). Looked up from germline, CDR1 is SGHVS and CDR2 is FNYEAQ. This CDR3 is 14 amino acids long. V lost 2 bases and J lost 5, with 12 bases in between. CDR3 region: CASSLLSGAETQYF. The CDR3 nucleotides read TGTGCCAGCAGCTTACTCTCAGGGGCTGAGACCCAGTACTTC.

V and J are TRBV27 and TRBJ1-6; the D is unclear. Germline V lookup: CDR1 MNHEY, CDR2 SMNVEV (reference sequence). The CDR3 length is 12 residues. Between the trimmed V and J ends, which lost 3 bases and 8 bases, there was a span of 5 bases. CDR3 protein: CASSFNHSPLHF. The CDR3, as DNA: TGTGCCAGCAGTTTTAACCATTCACCCCTCCACTTT.

The rearrangement joins TRBV6-5 to TRBJ1-5, with a weak D call TRBD1 (5 bases). Per the germline V gene, CDR1 is MNHEY and CDR2 is SVGAGI. This CDR3 has 14 residues. The V and J ends lost 5 bases and 11 bases respectively, with 19 bases between them. CDR3 nucleotides: TGTGCCAGCAGTCGCGACAGTACTGCGGGGACCCAGCATTTT. It yields the protein CASSRDSTAGTQHF.